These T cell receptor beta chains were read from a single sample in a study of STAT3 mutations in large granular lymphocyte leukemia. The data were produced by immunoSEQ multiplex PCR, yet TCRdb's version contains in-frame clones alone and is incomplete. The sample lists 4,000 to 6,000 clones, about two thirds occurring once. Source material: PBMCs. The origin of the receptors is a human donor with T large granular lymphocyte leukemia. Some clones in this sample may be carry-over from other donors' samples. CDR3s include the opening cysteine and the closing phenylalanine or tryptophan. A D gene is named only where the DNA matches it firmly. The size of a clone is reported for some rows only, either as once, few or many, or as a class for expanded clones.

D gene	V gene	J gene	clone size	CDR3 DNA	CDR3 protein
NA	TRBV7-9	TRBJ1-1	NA	TGTGCCAGCAGCCCTCGGGACAAGGGCACTGAAGCTTTCTTT	CASSPRDKGTEAFF
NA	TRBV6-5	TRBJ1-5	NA	TGTGCCAGCCAGGACGGTCAGTACAGTCAGCCCCAGCATTTT	CASQDGQYSQPQHF
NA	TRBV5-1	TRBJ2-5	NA	TGCGCCAGCAGCCCTGCCGTGAGAGAGGGAGAGACCCAGTACTTC	CASSPAVREGETQYF
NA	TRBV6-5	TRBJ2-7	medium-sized	TGTGCCAGCAGTTACGGGAGCGAGCAGTACTTC	CASSYGSEQYF
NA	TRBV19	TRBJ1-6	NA	TGTGCCAGTAGTACCTGGGTGGACGGTAATTCACCCCTCCACTTT	CASSTWVDGNSPLHF
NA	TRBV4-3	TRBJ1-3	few	TGCGCCAGCAGCCAAGATTGGAAAGGAAACACCATATATTTT	CASSQDWKGNTIYF
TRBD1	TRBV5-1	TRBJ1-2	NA	TGCGCCAGCAGCTTGGAAGGTCAGGGGGGCACGTATGGCTACACCTTC	CASSLEGQGGTYGYTF
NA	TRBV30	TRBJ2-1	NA	TGTGCCTGGACGAGCAGGGTTAATGAGCAGTTCTTC	CAWTSRVNEQFF
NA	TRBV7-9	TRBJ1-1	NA	TGTGCCAGCAGCGGGCGATGGAGGGAAGCTTTCTTT	CASSGRWREAFF
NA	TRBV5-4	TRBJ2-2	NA	TGTGCCAGCAGCTTGGGGCACAACACCGGGGAGCTGTTTTTT	CASSLGHNTGELFF
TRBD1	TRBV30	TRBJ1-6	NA	TGTGCCTGGAGCCCGGGACAGGGAGGTTCACCCCTCCACTTT	CAWSPGQGGSPLHF
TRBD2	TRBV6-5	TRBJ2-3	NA	TGTGCCAGCAGTTACGGGGAGGGAGAAGATACGCAGTATTTT	CASSYGEGEDTQYF
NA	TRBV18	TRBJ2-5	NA	TGTGCCAGCTCACCAGCCGTCCAAGAGACCCAGTACTTC	CASSPAVQETQYF
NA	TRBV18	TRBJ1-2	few	TGTGCCAGCTCACAGGATAACTATGGCTACACCTTC	CASSQDNYGYTF
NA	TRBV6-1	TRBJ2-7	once	TGTGCCAGCAGTGAATATGGCTATGTCTACGAGCAGTACTTC	CASSEYGYVYEQYF
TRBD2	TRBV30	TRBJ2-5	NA	TGTGCCTGGACTAGCGGGGGGCGCGAGACCCAGTACTTC	CAWTSGGRETQYF
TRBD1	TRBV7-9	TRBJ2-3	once	TGTGCCAGCAGCTTATCTGGGACAGGGCTACCCACAGATACGCAGTATTTT	CASSLSGTGLPTDTQYF
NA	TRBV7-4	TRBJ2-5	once	TGTGCCAGCAGCTTGCCGAGGATTGGGAAAACCCAGTACTTC	CASSLPRIGKTQYF
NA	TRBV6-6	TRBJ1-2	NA	TGTGCCAGCAGTTACAAGGGGGGTGGGGGCTACACCTTC	CASSYKGGGGYTF
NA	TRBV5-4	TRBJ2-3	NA	TGTGCCAGCAGCCTCACAGGGCCAGATACGCAGTATTTT	CASSLTGPDTQYF
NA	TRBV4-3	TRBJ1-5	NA	TGCGCCAGCAGCCAGGATACCCTAAAGGAGCCCCAGCATTTT	CASSQDTLKEPQHF
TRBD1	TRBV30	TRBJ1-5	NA	TGTGCCTGGAATCGACAGGGGGCTTTGGGCAATCAGCCCCAGCATTTT	CAWNRQGALGNQPQHF
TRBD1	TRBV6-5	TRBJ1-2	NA	TGTGCCAGCAGTTACTCCGACAGGGGGCGGGGTGGCTACACCTTC	CASSYSDRGRGGYTF
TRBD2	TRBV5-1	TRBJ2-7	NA	TGCGCCAGCAGCGGCGGGAGGTCCTACGAGCAGTACTTC	CASSGGRSYEQYF
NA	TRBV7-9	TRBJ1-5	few	TGTGCCAGCAGCTTGGGACAAACCAATCAGCCCCAGCATTTT	CASSLGQTNQPQHF
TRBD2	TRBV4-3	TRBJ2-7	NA	TGCGCCAGCAGCCAAGATCACGCGGGGGGATCCTACGAGCAGTACTTC	CASSQDHAGGSYEQYF
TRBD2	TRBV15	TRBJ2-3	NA	TGTGCCACCAGCAGAGATCCGGGTAGCGGGAGCGGAACGCAGTATTTT	CATSRDPGSGSGTQYF
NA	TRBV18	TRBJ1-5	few	TGTGCCAGCTCCTCGGCGGGGACTTCTAATCAGCCCCAGCATTTT	CASSSAGTSNQPQHF
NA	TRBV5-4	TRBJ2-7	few	TGTGCCAGCAGCTTGGGGACAACGCTTCTCTCCTACGAGCAGTACTTC	CASSLGTTLLSYEQYF
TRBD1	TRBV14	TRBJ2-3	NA	TGTGCCAGCAGCCACGGGACAGGGATTTGGACAGATACGCAGTATTTT	CASSHGTGIWTDTQYF
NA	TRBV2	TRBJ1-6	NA	TGTGCCAGCCGGAGGACAGTTGATTCACCCCTCCACTTT	CASRRTVDSPLHF
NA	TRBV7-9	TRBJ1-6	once	TGTGCCAGCAGCTTAGCCGATTCACCCCTCCACTTT	CASSLADSPLHF
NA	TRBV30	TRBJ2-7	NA	TGTGCCTGGAGTTGGTACGGGAAGCCCTACGAGCAGTACTTC	CAWSWYGKPYEQYF
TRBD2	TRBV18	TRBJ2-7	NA	TGTGCCAGCTCCCTAAATAGCGGGGGGAGCTCCTACGAGCAGTACTTC	CASSLNSGGSSYEQYF
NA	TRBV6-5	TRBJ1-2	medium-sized	TGTGCCAGCAGTTACTCCGGACAGACACCCTATGGCTACACCTTC	CASSYSGQTPYGYTF
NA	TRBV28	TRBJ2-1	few	TGTGCCAGCAGCCTAAGGGGGGCTAGCGGCCTCTACAATGAGCAGTTCTTC	CASSLRGASGLYNEQFF
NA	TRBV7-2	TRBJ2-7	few	TGTGCCAGCAGCTTAGCCTCGCAGCAGATACCTAGCGAGCAGTACTTC	CASSLASQQIPSEQYF
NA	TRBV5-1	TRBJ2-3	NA	TGCGCCTCCGAGTTGGGGACTAGCACAGATACGCAGTATTTT	CASELGTSTDTQYF
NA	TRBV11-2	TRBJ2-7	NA	TGTGCCAGCAGCTTAGATAGGGGCTACGAGCAGTACTTC	CASSLDRGYEQYF
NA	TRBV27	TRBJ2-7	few	TGTGCCAGCAGCCCCTTGGGCAGGGGCCACGAGCAGTACTTC	CASSPLGRGHEQYF
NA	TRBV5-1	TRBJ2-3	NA	TGCGCCAGCAGTAAGGGGGAAAGTGCCCGCACAGATACGCAGTATTTT	CASSKGESARTDTQYF
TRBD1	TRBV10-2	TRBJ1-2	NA	TGCGCCAGCAGCCAAGGACAGGGGGCGCGGTATGGCTACACCTTC	CASSQGQGARYGYTF
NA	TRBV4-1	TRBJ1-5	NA	TGCGCCAGCAGCCAAGATCAGCGGGGGCGTCAGCCCCAGCATTTT	CASSQDQRGRQPQHF
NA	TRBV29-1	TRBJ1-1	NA	TGCAGCTCCGCCGGGACGAACACTGAAGCTTTCTTT	CSSAGTNTEAFF
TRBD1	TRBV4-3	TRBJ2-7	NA	TGCGCCAGCAGCCCTGGGACAGGGTTGTACGAGCAGTACTTC	CASSPGTGLYEQYF
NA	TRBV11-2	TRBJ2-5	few	TGTGCCAGCAGCTTAGCCGGGGGGCAGGTCGAGACCCAGTACTTC	CASSLAGGQVETQYF
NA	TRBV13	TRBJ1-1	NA	TGTGCCAGCAGCTTAGGCCAGGGGAATGAAGCTTTCTTT	CASSLGQGNEAFF
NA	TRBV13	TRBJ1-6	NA	TGTGCCAGCAGCTTAAAGGTTCAGGGGTATAATTCACCCCTCCACTTT	CASSLKVQGYNSPLHF
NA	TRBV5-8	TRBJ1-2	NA	TGTGCCAGCAGCTTGGTTTGGGACGGATATGGCTACACCTTC	CASSLVWDGYGYTF
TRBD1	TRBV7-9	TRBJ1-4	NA	TGTGCCAGCAGCTTATGGACAGGGGTTGAAGAGAAACTGTTTTTT	CASSLWTGVEEKLFF
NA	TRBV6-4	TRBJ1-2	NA	TGTGCCAGCAGTGACACGATACAGGGTGTTGCTGGCTACACCTTC	CASSDTIQGVAGYTF
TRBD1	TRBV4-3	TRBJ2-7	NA	TGCGCCAGCCATACCCGGGACAGGGGAACCTACGAGCAGTACTTC	CASHTRDRGTYEQYF
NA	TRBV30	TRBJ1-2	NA	TGTGCCTGGGCCCCAGGAGGTGGGGGCTACACCTTC	CAWAPGGGGYTF
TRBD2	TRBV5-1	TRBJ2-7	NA	TGCGCCAGCAGCTTGGAGGGGAGGGACTCCTACGAGCAGTACTTC	CASSLEGRDSYEQYF
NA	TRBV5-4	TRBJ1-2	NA	TGTGCCAGCAGCTTGGCGGGTGTTGTCGGTGGCTACACCTTC	CASSLAGVVGGYTF
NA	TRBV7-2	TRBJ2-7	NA	TGTGCCAGCAGCTTAGCCCAGGTACGGCACGAGCAGTACTTC	CASSLAQVRHEQYF
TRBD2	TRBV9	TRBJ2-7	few	TGTGCCAGCAGCCCCCAGGGCGCTAGCGGGGAGCAGTACTTC	CASSPQGASGEQYF